This passage covers 21 T cell receptor beta chains from one sample sequenced in a study of T cells in Graves' hyperthyroidism and ophthalmopathy. There were TCR beta CDR3 regions amplified from RNA transcripts. When the TCR CDR3 underwent first-round RT-PCR, the HTBI primer set was used. TCRdb used MiXCR to reprocess the multiplex PCR reads, holding one entry per CDR3 protein. The data show 550,000 to 650,000 distinct CDR3 sequences, about 15% seen once. Sequencing was performed on blood. These receptors all stem from a woman aged 30 to 39 with Graves' hyperthyroidism that later progressed to Graves' ophthalmopathy.

This sequence joins TRBV5-1 and TRBJ1-6; perhaps TRBD1 as D (5 bases). This CDR3 has 13 amino acids. Trimming removed 0 bases at V and 14 bases at J, with 12 bases between. Germline V gene data show CDR1 as SGHRS and CDR2 as YFSETQ. In DNA, the CDR3 is TGCGCCAGCAGCTTGGGGGACGAGGGGACCCTCCACTTT. It is translated as CASSLGDEGTLHF.

This clonotype showed up just a few times. The chain employs TRBV27 and TRBJ1-1, with 9 bases aligning to TRBD1. Germline CDR1 reads MNHEY; CDR2 reads SMNVEV (reference sequence). The CDR3 totals 15 residues. The V and J ends lost 4 bases and 5 bases, in that order; junction bases with no gene match: 8. CDR3 nucleotides: TGTGCCAGCAGTTCCACGGACAGGGGTCTAACTGAAGCTTTCTTT. Translating it yields CASSSTDRGLTEAFF.

This clonotype was seen many times. J is TRBJ2-7 and V is TRBV6-2 or TRBV6-3, with TRBD2 matching 9 bases. The germline CDR1 and CDR2 sequences are MNHEY and SVGEGT. This CDR3 comprises 15 residues. The V gene end was trimmed by 0 bases and the J gene end by 6 bases; junction bases not matched to a gene: 6. The CDR3 is CASSYSGLASGEQYF. The CDR3 DNA is TGTGCCAGCAGTTACTCTGGACTAGCGAGCGGCGAGCAGTACTTC.

The chain combines TRBV4-1 with TRBJ1-1; D not resolved. CDR1 MGHRA and CDR2 YSYEKL come from the germline V gene. The CDR3 consists of 14 residues. V lost 1 base, J lost 1 base, and 7 bases lay in between. CDR3 residues: CASSQVGTNTEAFF. CDR3 in DNA: TGCGCCAGCAGCCAAGTCGGCACGAACACTGAAGCTTTCTTT.

The V call is TRBV30, the J call TRBJ1-5, with D perhaps matching TRBD1 (5 bases). In germline, CDR1 is GTSNPN, CDR2 SVGIG (reference sequence). V was clipped by 0 bases and J by 7 bases, with 13 bases between them. CDR3 length: 14 residues. In DNA form, the CDR3 reads TGTGCCTGGAGTGTACTAGGGGATCGACAGCCCCAGCATTTT. Residues: CAWSVLGDRQPQHF.

This clonotype appeared many times. The chain links TRBV12-3 or TRBV12-4 to TRBJ1-2; 7 bases align to TRBD1. V gave up 7 bases and J gave up 8 bases; unmatched junction bases: 10. The CDR3 sequence is 13 residues long. CDR3 in amino acids: CASTLDRLSGYTF. CDR3 in DNA: TGTGCCAGCACCTTGGACAGGCTGTCCGGCTACACCTTC.

The sample holds many counts of this clonotype. V gene TRBV27 combines with J gene TRBJ1-4, with D maybe TRBD1 (5 bases). The CDR3 contains 16 residues. The germline V gene encodes CDR1 MNHEY and CDR2 SMNVEV (reference sequence). Trimming shortened V by 4 bases and J by 8 bases, and 20 bases separated the two germline ends. CDR3 sequence: CASSSDFQWGREKLFF. The DNA of the CDR3 is TGTGCCAGCAGTTCTGATTTCCAGTGGGGACGGGAAAAACTGTTTTTT.

This clonotype was seen many times. The rearrangement uses TRBV5-5 and TRBJ2-7; a weak D match, TRBD2 (5 bases). Germline lookup yields CDR1 SGHKS and CDR2 YYEKEE (reference sequence). V was pared by 0 bases and J by 1 base, with 11 bases between. This CDR3 comprises 15 residues. This CDR3 reads CASSLEAAKSYEQYF. Written as DNA, the CDR3 is TGTGCCAGCAGCTTGGAAGCGGCTAAGTCCTACGAGCAGTACTTC.

Details on this clonotype: This may come from a read error, since a much larger clone is one base off. V gene TRBV27 combines with J gene TRBJ1-2, with D unclear. Deletions cut 3 bases from V and 8 bases from J, with 16 bases between. Germline V gene data show CDR1 as MNHEY and CDR2 as SMNVEV (reference sequence). The CDR3 is 14 amino acids. The CDR3 loop is CASSFSTPPTGYTF. CDR3 nucleotide sequence: TGTGCCAGCAGTTTCTCGACGCCTCCAACAGGCTACACCTTC.

This clonotype was detected ten times or more. The chain carries TRBV11-2 and TRBJ2-7, with TRBD1 identical over 8 bases. V dropped 1 base and J dropped 2; count of bases not matched to a gene: 7. The germline V gene encodes CDR1 SGHAT and CDR2 FQNNGV. The CDR3 has 16 amino acids. CDR3 sequence: CASSLAGWTGPYEQYF. CDR3 sequence (DNA): TGTGCCAGCAGCTTAGCCGGATGGACAGGGCCCTACGAGCAGTACTTC. Based on the CDR3 plus reference TRBV11-2 and TRBJ2-7, the full variable domain is EAGVAQSPRYKIIEKRQSVAFWCNPISGHATLYWYQQILGQGPKLLIQFQNNGVVDDSQLPKDRFSAERLKGVDSTLKIQPAKLEDSAVYLCASSLAGWTGPYEQYFGPGTRLTVT.

This clonotype came up a few times. The chain combines TRBV5-1 with TRBJ2-1; 14 bases are a match to TRBD2. This CDR3 is built from 16 residues. V dropped 6 bases and J dropped 9; count of bases not matched to a gene: 11. Germline values: CDR1 SGHRS, CDR2 YFSETQ. CDR3 sequence (DNA): TGCGCCAGCACCCCGTCGGGACTAGCGGGAGAGGGTGAGCAGTTCTTC. Residues: CASTPSGLAGEGEQFF.

In its sample, this clonotype was seen many times. V usage is TRBV27 and J usage is TRBJ2-7; 7 bases are shared with TRBD2. V was clipped by 3 bases and J by 7 bases; unmatched bases: 9. In germline, CDR1 is MNHEY, CDR2 SMNVEV (reference sequence). This CDR3 has 14 residues. CDR3 loop: CASSFGGRRREQYF. CDR3 coding DNA: TGTGCCAGCAGTTTCGGCGGGAGAAGGCGGGAGCAGTACTTC.

The chain carries TRBV7-8 and TRBJ1-1, with 10 bases matching TRBD1. Looked up from germline, CDR1 is SGHVS and CDR2 is FQNEAQ. The V gene end was trimmed by 5 bases and the J gene end by 1 base; junction bases not matched to a gene: 10. The length of the CDR3 is 17 residues. CDR3 region: CASSPQGQGGKNTEAFF. For the CDR3, the DNA is TGTGCCAGCAGCCCCCAAGGACAGGGGGGAAAGAACACTGAAGCTTTCTTT.

This clonotype was observed many times. This chain joins TRBV19 and TRBJ1-1; D possibly corresponds to TRBD1 (5 bases). In germline, CDR1 is LNHDA, CDR2 SQIVND (reference sequence). V shed 5 bases and J shed 7 bases, with 11 bases lying between them. The CDR3 sequence is 12 residues long. This CDR3 reads CASSRPTGEAFF. The CDR3 DNA reads as TGTGCCAGTAGTCGGCCTACAGGTGAAGCTTTCTTT.

This clonotype was counted between two and nine times. The chain employs TRBV5-1 and TRBJ2-3; tentatively, D is TRBD1 or TRBD2 (5 bases each). Germline CDR1 reads SGHRS; CDR2 reads YFSETQ. V shed 4 bases and J shed 2 bases, with 11 bases lying between them. The CDR3 totals 14 residues. Here the CDR3 DNA reads TGCGCCAGCAGCACGGGGACCGTCACAGATACGCAGTATTTT. This encodes CASSTGTVTDTQYF. The variable domain in full, completed from reference TRBV5-1 and TRBJ2-3, reads KAGVTQTPRYLIKTRGQQVTLSCSPISGHRSVSWYQQTPGQGLQFLFEYFSETQRNKGNFPGRFSGRQFSNSRSEMNVSTLELGDSALYLCASSTGTVTDTQYFGPGTRLTVL.

This clonotype was found many times. The V gene is TRBV28, the J gene TRBJ1-5; D is possibly TRBD1 (5 bases). The V and J ends lost 8 bases and 5 bases respectively, with 10 bases between them. The CDR3 length is 12 residues. Per the germline V gene, CDR1 is MDHEN and CDR2 is SYDVKM. The CDR3 region is CASSRGDQPQHF. The CDR3 DNA reads as TGTGCCAGCTCACGGGGGGATCAGCCCCAGCATTTT.

A remark on this clonotype: This could be a read error, since a much larger clone is one nucleotide away. The chain is built from TRBV6-2 or TRBV6-3 and TRBJ2-3; the D gene is possibly TRBD2 (6 bases). Germline V gives CDR1 MNHEY, CDR2 SVGEGT. Trimming left V 7 bases short and J 0 bases short, with 23 bases between. The CDR3 is 18 residues long. CDR3 bases: TGTGCCAGCACCGACAAAGTGGCTAGCGCTTCTAGCACAGATACGCAGTATTTT. It specifies CASTDKVASASSTDTQYF.

This clonotype has only a few counts. V gene TRBV6-4 combines with J gene TRBJ2-4; D not resolved. This CDR3 spans 14 amino acids. Trimming removed 2 bases at V and 6 bases at J, with 11 bases between. Per germline, CDR1 MRHNA and CDR2 SNTAGT. The CDR3, as DNA: TGTGCCAGCAGTGACGATATAGGCGGAAACATTCAGTACTTC. Its protein product is CASSDDIGGNIQYF.

This clonotype was counted many times. This sequence joins TRBV6-6 and TRBJ2-5, with D possibly matching TRBD2 (6 bases). Germline lookup yields CDR1 MNHNY and CDR2 SVGAGI (reference sequence). V lost 0 bases and J lost 2, with 13 bases in between. This CDR3 is 16 amino acids long. Here the CDR3 DNA reads TGTGCCAGCAGTTACTCGGGAGGACACAGTCAAGAGACCCAGTACTTC. Protein sequence: CASSYSGGHSQETQYF.

The chain has TRBV5-8 and TRBJ1-3; TRBD1 matches at 10 bases. V gave up 5 bases and J gave up 0 bases; unmatched junction bases: 2. CDR1 SGHTS and CDR2 YDEGEE come from the germline V gene. This CDR3 has 15 residues. CDR3 in DNA: TGTGCCAGCAGGGACAGGGGGAGCTCTGGAAACACCATATATTTT. This translates into CASRDRGSSGNTIYF.

The CDR3 nucleotides read TGTGCCAGCTCAGGGGGTAGGCGGGAGCGTAGAGAAGAGACCCAGTACTTC. Its translation is CASSGGRRERREETQYF. V is TRBV6-1 and J is TRBJ2-5, with D perhaps assigned TRBD1 or TRBD2 (7 bases each). Germline CDR1 reads MNHNS; CDR2 reads SASEGT. V gave up 8 bases and J gave up 3 bases, with 25 bases separating them. This CDR3 region has 17 residues.